This section outlines one T cell receptor (beta chain) sequence together with its context. Original processing methods: Counts of nucleated cells, estimated from reference gene primer amplification, were obtained. Some clones are missing from TCRdb's copy, which holds only in-frame ones; the method was immunoSEQ multiplex PCR. That table furnishes V, J and clone size, whereas the DNA furnished D and trimming. The sample gives roughly 110,000 clones, roughly 86% of which show up once; about 4.5% is in the top ten. This sample is part of a study of blood T cell repertoires in COVID-19. Study-level information: The study drew acute and convalescent COVID-19 samples from the United States, Italy and Spain. T cells, B-cell-depleted T cells, or PBMCs provided the cDNA or gDNA that served as material.

Trimming cost V 1 base and J 4 bases, with 13 bases left between them. Germline CDR1 reads SGHTA; CDR2 reads FQGNSA. The CDR3 length is 15 residues. The sequenced material came from peripheral blood. The genes are TRBV7-2 and TRBJ1-1; perhaps TRBD1 as D (6 bases). This TCR was recovered from a man aged 40-55 years with acute or convalescent COVID-19. The CDR3 spells CASSLGWETGTEAFF. The CDR3 coding sequence is TGTGCCAGCAGCTTAGGGTGGGAGACAGGCACTGAAGCTTTCTTT.